This T cell receptor (beta chain) derives from a study of shared T cell receptors in the human thymus. The method was immunoSEQ multiplex PCR; TCRdb's version includes in-frame clones alone and lacks a portion of them. The table includes approximately 490,000 clones, around 78% detected once. This CDR3 has 15 amino acids. Trimming removed 1 base from V and 8 bases from J, with 16 bases in between. The V gene's germline CDR1 is SGHDN and CDR2 FVKESK. The sample was also reused in another study, on human thymus T cells. That study adds: Donation came from healthy Finnish infants having corrective surgery for congenital heart defects. Corrective heart surgery yielded the resections from which the thymus tissue came. There were highly overlapping thymic repertoires among unrelated individuals, as related research reported.

Material for sequencing was thymocytes. This rearrangement joins TRBV14 to TRBJ2-3; unclear D gene. The TCR comes from a boy less than two years old with a congenital heart defect. Here the CDR3 DNA reads TGTGCCAGCAGCCAAGGTCTGCGGTCTCGTGGTACGCAGTATTTT. Amino acid sequence: CASSQGLRSRGTQYF. Looking up the rest from reference TRBV14 and TRBJ2-3 gives the full variable domain: EAGVTQFPSHSVIEKGQTVTLRCDPISGHDNLYWYRRVMGKEIKFLLHFVKESKQDESGMPNNRFLAERTGGTYSTLKVQPAELEDSGVYFCASSQGLRSRGTQYFGPGTRLTVL.